Each of the 24 T cell receptor beta chains below was sequenced from the same sample in a study of blood T cell repertoires in COVID-19. Clones were read by immunoSEQ multiplex PCR, and TCRdb kept only the in-frame ones, dropping some. The sample holds about 170,000 clones, about 80% seen once. Sequenced material: peripheral blood. These receptors all come from a man between 65 and 85 years old with active or convalescent COVID-19.

This clone was found many times. This rearrangement joins TRBV2 to TRBJ1-1; TRBD1 agrees at 9 bases. The V gene's germline CDR1 is SNHLY and CDR2 FYNNEI. V dropped 8 bases and J dropped 5; count of bases not matched to a gene: 9. This CDR3 spans 14 amino acids. The CDR3 DNA is TGTGCCAGCTATAGGGGACAGGGAAGGACTGAAGCTTTCTTT. Amino acid sequence: CASYRGQGRTEAFF.

The chain couples TRBV6-2 or TRBV6-3 to TRBJ1-5; a weak D match, TRBD1 (6 bases). This CDR3 has 13 amino acids. The V end lost 2 bases, the J end lost 5 bases, and 7 bases lay between the germline ends. The germline V gene has CDR1 MNHEY and CDR2 SVGEGT. CDR3 sequence: CASSYDRYQPQHF. The DNA for the CDR3 is TGTGCCAGCAGTTACGACAGGTATCAGCCCCAGCATTTT.

V and J are TRBV14 and TRBJ1-1; D gene ambiguous. CDR3 length equals 16 residues. The V and J ends lost 3 bases and 1 base respectively, with 15 bases between them. The germline CDR1 and CDR2 sequences are SGHDN and FVKESK. CDR3 coding DNA: TGTGCCAGCAGCCATCGGGTGGGTCGGGGGAACACTGAAGCTTTCTTT. It yields the protein CASSHRVGRGNTEAFF.

J is TRBJ2-7 and V is TRBV6-6; TRBD1 agrees at 9 bases. V trimming: 6 bases; J trimming: 0 bases; junction bases outside the gene matches: 9. Germline loops: CDR1 MNHNY, CDR2 SVGAGI (reference sequence). There are 16 residues in the CDR3. The CDR3 DNA reads TGTGCCAGCAGCCGGGCAGGACAGGGGAGCTCCTACGAGCAGTACTTC. Protein sequence: CASSRAGQGSSYEQYF.

The chain combines TRBV7-2 with TRBJ1-2; no definite D call. This CDR3 has 14 residues. Trimming cost V 6 bases and J 10 bases, with 21 bases left between them. Germline-derived CDR1 and CDR2 are SGHTA and FQGNSA. CDR3 sequence: CASSPVGRLIYYTF. CDR3 nucleotides: TGTGCCAGCAGTCCCGTAGGGAGGCTTATTTACTACACCTTC.

This clone was picked up a small number of times. This chain uses TRBV6-6 with TRBJ2-1; 7 bases agree with TRBD2. This CDR3 region has 14 residues. Looked up from germline, CDR1 is MNHNY and CDR2 is SVGAGI (reference sequence). After removal of 4 bases from V and 0 bases from J, the junction contained 0 bases not matched to a gene. Here the CDR3 DNA reads TGTGCCAGCAGTTCGGGAGGCTCCTACAATGAGCAGTTCTTC. Encoded protein: CASSSGGSYNEQFF.

The rearrangement links TRBV7-2 to TRBJ1-6; D ambiguous. The germline CDR1 and CDR2 sequences are SGHTA and FQGNSA. V was trimmed by 5 bases and J by 4 bases, leaving 3 bases between them. This CDR3 region has 12 residues. The CDR3 region is CASSPYNSPLHF. DNA for the CDR3: TGTGCCAGCAGCCCTTATAATTCACCCCTCCACTTT. Supplemented by reference TRBV7-2 and TRBJ1-6, the full variable domain reads GAGVSQSPSNKVTEKGKDVELRCDPISGHTALYWYRQSLGQGLEFLIYFQGNSAPDKSGLPSDRFSAERTGGSVSTLTIQRTQQEDSAVYLCASSPYNSPLHFGNGTRLTVT.

J is TRBJ2-7 and V is TRBV29-1; D gene uncertain. Trimming took 1 base from V and 4 from J, leaving 11 bases between them. The germline gives CDR1 SQVTM, CDR2 ANQGSEA. The CDR3 has 13 residues. CDR3 in amino acids: CSVEGVGSYEQYF. In DNA, the CDR3 is TGCAGCGTTGAAGGGGTGGGCTCGTACGAGCAGTACTTC.

V is TRBV10-2 and J is TRBJ1-1, with TRBD1 matching over 9 bases. The germline gives CDR1 WSHSY, CDR2 SAAADI. Trimming took 4 bases from V and 1 from J; bases not matched to a gene: 4. The CDR3 has 15 residues. The CDR3 region is CASSVGTGRNTEAFF. CDR3 bases: TGCGCCAGCAGTGTCGGGACAGGGAGGAACACTGAAGCTTTCTTT.

V is TRBV7-8 and J is TRBJ2-1; 9 bases fit TRBD2. J gave up 8 bases and V 0 bases, and 14 bases lay outside the gene matches. The CDR3 is 18 residues long. Per germline, CDR1 SGHVS and CDR2 FQNEAQ. DNA for the CDR3: TGTGCCAGCAGCTTAGCCCCCCCCCAGCGGGGGGCCCCGGATGAGCAGTTCTTC. It encodes CASSLAPPQRGAPDEQFF.

V usage is TRBV29-1 and J usage is TRBJ1-3; possibly TRBD1 for D (5 bases). There are 15 residues in the CDR3. V was cut by 2 bases and J by 4 bases, with 15 bases left in between. Looked up from germline, CDR1 is SQVTM and CDR2 is ANQGSEA. DNA for the CDR3: TGCAGCGTTGAACGCGGCGGGGGAAGAGGAAACACCATATATTTT. Translating it yields CSVERGGGRGNTIYF.

V is TRBV19 and J is TRBJ2-1, with TRBD2 matching over 12 bases. CDR3 length: 16 amino acids. Per germline, CDR1 LNHDA and CDR2 SQIVND (reference sequence). V lost 10 bases to trimming and J lost 4 bases; unmatched junction nucleotides: 11. Here the CDR3 reads CATTDILAGGYNEQFF. For the CDR3, the DNA is TGTGCCACCACAGATATCCTAGCGGGAGGGTACAATGAGCAGTTCTTC.

The chain combines TRBV19 with TRBJ1-5; TRBD1 is a possible D gene (5 bases). Germline V gene lookup returns CDR1 LNHDA and CDR2 SQIVND (reference sequence). This CDR3 is 14 amino acids long. Trimming left V 5 bases short and J 5 bases short, with 13 bases between. The CDR3 nucleotides read TGTGCCAGTAGTCCTAGCGGGGGGGATCAGCCCCAGCATTTT. Translated: CASSPSGGDQPQHF. The whole variable domain, remainder taken from reference TRBV19 and TRBJ1-5, is DGGITQSPKYLFRKEGQNVTLSCEQNLNHDAMYWYRQDPGQGLRLIYYSQIVNDFQKGDIAEGYSVSREKKESFPLTVTSAQKNPTAFYLCASSPSGGDQPQHFGDGTRLSIL.

This chain uses TRBV13 with TRBJ1-3, with D perhaps matching TRBD1 (5 bases). Germline V CDR1 and CDR2: PRHDT, FYEKMQ (reference sequence). V lost 0 bases and J 3 bases, leaving 9 bases between the germline ends. This CDR3 has 15 amino acids. The CDR3 nucleotides are TGTGCCAGCAGCTTAGGCAGGGTACTTGGAAACACCATATATTTT. Amino acid sequence: CASSLGRVLGNTIYF. Full variable domain (remainder filled in from reference TRBV13 and TRBJ1-3): AAGVIQSPRHLIKEKRETATLKCYPIPRHDTVYWYQQGPGQDPQFLISFYEKMQSDKGSIPDRFSAQQFSDYHSELNMSSLELGDSALYFCASSLGRVLGNTIYFGEGSWLTVV.

This clone was counted many times. The V and J genes are TRBV2 and TRBJ1-5; possibly TRBD1 for D (5 bases). The germline V gene encodes CDR1 SNHLY and CDR2 FYNNEI. V was shortened by 7 bases and J by 2 bases, with 9 bases between the two germline ends. The CDR3 extends over 13 amino acids. The CDR3 DNA sequence: TGTGCCAGCAAGGACAATCGCAATCAGCCCCAGCATTTT. Its protein is CASKDNRNQPQHF.

This chain links TRBV7-2 with TRBJ2-1, with 10 bases aligning to TRBD2. Germline CDR1 SGHTA, CDR2 FQGNSA. J gave up 12 bases and V 1 base, and 6 bases lay outside the gene matches. This CDR3 comprises 14 residues. CDR3 DNA: TGTGCCAGCAGCTTAGGGCTAGCGGGAGATGCGCAGTTCTTC. Encoded protein: CASSLGLAGDAQFF. The entire variable domain, with the rest obtained from reference TRBV7-2 and TRBJ2-1, is as follows: GAGVSQSPSNKVTEKGKDVELRCDPISGHTALYWYRQSLGQGLEFLIYFQGNSAPDKSGLPSDRFSAERTGGSVSTLTIQRTQQEDSAVYLCASSLGLAGDAQFFGPGTRLTVL.

This clone was counted once. This chain links TRBV9 with TRBJ1-2; 8 bases map to TRBD1. CDR3 length equals 17 residues. Trimming cost V 3 bases and J 5 bases; bases outside gene matches: 15. Germline V gene sequence: CDR1 SGDLS, CDR2 YYNGEE. CDR3 nucleotide sequence: TGTGCCAGCAGCGCCCCGATAGGGCAGGGGGCGAGATATGGCTACACCTTC. Protein product: CASSAPIGQGARYGYTF.

The V and J genes are TRBV10-2 and TRBJ1-6, with 7 bases that match TRBD1. There are 14 residues in the CDR3. Trimming cost V 9 bases and J 10 bases; bases outside gene matches: 12. The germline V gene has CDR1 WSHSY and CDR2 SAAADI. The CDR3 DNA reads TGCGCCAGTCGACAGGGACCTGTCAGGTCACCCCTCCACTTT. This gives the protein CASRQGPVRSPLHF.

The chain employs TRBV6-5 and TRBJ1-6; the D is unclear. The CDR3 contains 15 residues. The V gene's germline CDR1 is MNHEY and CDR2 SVGAGI. Trimming cost V 9 bases and J 0 bases, with 12 bases left between them. The CDR3 here is CASAAVPSYNSPLHF. Here the CDR3 DNA reads TGTGCCAGTGCCGCGGTTCCCTCCTATAATTCACCCCTCCACTTT.

The chain is built from TRBV28 and TRBJ2-4; D is uncertain. This CDR3 region has 13 residues. Per the germline V gene, CDR1 is MDHEN and CDR2 is SYDVKM. Trimming left V 3 bases short and J 10 bases short, with 13 bases between. The CDR3, as DNA: TGTGCCAGCAGTTTCACTACTCTCCAGATTCAGTACTTC. The encoded protein is CASSFTTLQIQYF.

V gene TRBV9 combines with J gene TRBJ2-2; D is possibly TRBD2 (6 bases). This CDR3 has 15 amino acids. V was cut by 0 bases and J by 2 bases, with 8 bases left in between. The V gene's germline CDR1 is SGDLS and CDR2 YYNGEE. Written as DNA, the CDR3 is TGTGCCAGCAGCGTAGCGGGGACTAACACCGGGGAGCTGTTTTTT. This encodes CASSVAGTNTGELFF.

With regard to this clone: At one boundary the junction diverges from the germline segment, which might be a read error. The chain carries TRBV9 and TRBJ2-2, with D tentatively TRBD2 (5 bases). Germline lookup yields CDR1 SGDLS and CDR2 YYNGEE. CDR3 size: 13 residues. DNA for the CDR3: TGTGCCAGCAGCGTAGCTTACACCGGGAAGCTGTTTTTT. It is translated as CASSVAYTGKLFF.

Only one count was recorded for this clone. The chain joins TRBV5-1 to TRBJ2-1, with 10 bases aligning to TRBD1. The CDR3 has 15 amino acids. Germline V lookup: CDR1 SGHRS, CDR2 YFSETQ. With 2 bases clipped from V and 8 bases from J, the junction kept 7 bases outside the gene matches. In DNA, the CDR3 is TGCGCCAGCAGCTTCTCGACAGGGGGCTATGATGAGCAGTTCTTC. This codes for CASSFSTGGYDEQFF.

V is TRBV10-1 and J is TRBJ2-3; perhaps TRBD1 as D (6 bases). CDR1 is WNHNN, CDR2 SYGVQD, per germline (reference sequence). V was pared by 5 bases and J by 0 bases, with 12 bases between. CDR3 length: 15 residues. DNA of the CDR3: TGCGCCAGCAGTCCCTCAGGGGTGAGCACAGATACGCAGTATTTT. Protein: CASSPSGVSTDTQYF.